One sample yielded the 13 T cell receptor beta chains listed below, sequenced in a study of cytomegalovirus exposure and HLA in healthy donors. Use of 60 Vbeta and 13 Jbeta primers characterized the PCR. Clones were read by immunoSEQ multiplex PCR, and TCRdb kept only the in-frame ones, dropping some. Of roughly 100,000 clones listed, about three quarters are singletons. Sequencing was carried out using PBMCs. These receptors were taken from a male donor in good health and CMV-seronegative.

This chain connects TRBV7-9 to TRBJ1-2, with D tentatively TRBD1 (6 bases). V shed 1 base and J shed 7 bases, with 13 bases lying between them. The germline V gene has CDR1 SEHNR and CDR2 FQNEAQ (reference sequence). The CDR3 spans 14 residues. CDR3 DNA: TGTGCCAGCAGCTTAGACCCAGGGGCGGGTGGCTACACCTTC. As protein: CASSLDPGAGGYTF.

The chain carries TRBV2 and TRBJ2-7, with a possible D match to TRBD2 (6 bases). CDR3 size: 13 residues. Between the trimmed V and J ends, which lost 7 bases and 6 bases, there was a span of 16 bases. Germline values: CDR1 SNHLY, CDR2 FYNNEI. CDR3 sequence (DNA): TGTGCCAGCAAAGTTGCGGTCGGGGGCGAGCAGTACTTC. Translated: CASKVAVGGEQYF.

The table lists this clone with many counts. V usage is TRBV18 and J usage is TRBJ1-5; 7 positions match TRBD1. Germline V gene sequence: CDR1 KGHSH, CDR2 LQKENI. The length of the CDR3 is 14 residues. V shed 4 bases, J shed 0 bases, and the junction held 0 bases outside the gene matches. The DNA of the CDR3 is TGTGCCAGCTCACGGGACAGTAGCAATCAGCCCCAGCATTTT. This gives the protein CASSRDSSNQPQHF.

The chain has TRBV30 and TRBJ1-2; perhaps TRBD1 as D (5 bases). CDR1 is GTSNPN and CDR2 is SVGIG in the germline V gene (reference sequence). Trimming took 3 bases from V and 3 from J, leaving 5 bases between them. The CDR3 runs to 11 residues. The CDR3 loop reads CAWRGHYGYTF. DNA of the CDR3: TGTGCCTGGAGGGGGCACTATGGCTACACCTTC.

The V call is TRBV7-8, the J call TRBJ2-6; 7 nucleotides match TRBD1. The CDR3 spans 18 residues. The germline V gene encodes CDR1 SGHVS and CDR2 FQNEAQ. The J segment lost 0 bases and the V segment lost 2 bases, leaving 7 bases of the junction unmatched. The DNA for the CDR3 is TGTGCCAGCAGCTTACCGGGACAGACCACCTCTGGGGCCAACGTCCTGACTTTC. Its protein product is CASSLPGQTTSGANVLTF.

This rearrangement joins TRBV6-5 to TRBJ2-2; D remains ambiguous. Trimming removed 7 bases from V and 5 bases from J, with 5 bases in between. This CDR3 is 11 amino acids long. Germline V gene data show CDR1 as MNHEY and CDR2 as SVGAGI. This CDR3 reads CASTRTGELFF. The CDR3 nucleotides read TGTGCCAGCACGAGGACCGGGGAGCTGTTTTTT.

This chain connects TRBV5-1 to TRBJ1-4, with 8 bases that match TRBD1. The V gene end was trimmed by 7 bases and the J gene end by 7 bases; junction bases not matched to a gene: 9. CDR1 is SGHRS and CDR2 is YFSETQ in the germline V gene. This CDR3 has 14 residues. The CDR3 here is CASGTGGSVEKLFF. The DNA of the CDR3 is TGCGCCAGCGGAACAGGGGGTTCGGTTGAAAAACTGTTTTTT. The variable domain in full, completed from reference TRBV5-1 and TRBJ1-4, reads KAGVTQTPRYLIKTRGQQVTLSCSPISGHRSVSWYQQTPGQGLQFLFEYFSETQRNKGNFPGRFSGRQFSNSRSEMNVSTLELGDSALYLCASGTGGSVEKLFFGSGTQLSVL.

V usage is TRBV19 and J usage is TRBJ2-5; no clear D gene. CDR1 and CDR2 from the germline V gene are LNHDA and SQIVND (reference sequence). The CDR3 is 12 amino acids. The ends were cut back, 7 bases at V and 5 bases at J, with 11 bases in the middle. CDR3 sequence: CASTNLGETQYF. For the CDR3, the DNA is TGTGCCAGTACCAACCTCGGGGAGACCCAGTACTTC.

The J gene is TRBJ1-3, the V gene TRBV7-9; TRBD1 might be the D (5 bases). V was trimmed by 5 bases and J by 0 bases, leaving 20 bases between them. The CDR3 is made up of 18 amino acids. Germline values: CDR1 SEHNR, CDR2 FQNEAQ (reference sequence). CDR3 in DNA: TGTGCCAGCAGCCACGAACCGATACAGACAGCCTCTGGAAACACCATATATTTT. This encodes CASSHEPIQTASGNTIYF. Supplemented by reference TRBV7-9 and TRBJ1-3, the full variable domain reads DTGVSQNPRHKITKRGQNVTFRCDPISEHNRLYWYRQTLGQGPEFLTYFQNEAQLEKSRLLSDRFSAERPKGSFSTLEIQRTEQGDSAMYLCASSHEPIQTASGNTIYFGEGSWLTVV.

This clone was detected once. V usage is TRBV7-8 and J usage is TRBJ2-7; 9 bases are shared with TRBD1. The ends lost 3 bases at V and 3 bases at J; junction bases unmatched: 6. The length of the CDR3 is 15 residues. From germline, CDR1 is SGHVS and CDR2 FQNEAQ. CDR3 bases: TGTGCCAGCAGCTTCCCCTTGGGACAGGGCTACGAGCAGTACTTC. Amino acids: CASSFPLGQGYEQYF.

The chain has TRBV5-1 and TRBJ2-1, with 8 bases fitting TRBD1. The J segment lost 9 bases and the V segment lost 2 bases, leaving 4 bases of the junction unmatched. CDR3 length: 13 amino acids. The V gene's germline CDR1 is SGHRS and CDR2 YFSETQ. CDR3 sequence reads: CASSLGQGSEQFF. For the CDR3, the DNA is TGCGCCAGCAGCTTAGGACAGGGATCTGAGCAGTTCTTC.

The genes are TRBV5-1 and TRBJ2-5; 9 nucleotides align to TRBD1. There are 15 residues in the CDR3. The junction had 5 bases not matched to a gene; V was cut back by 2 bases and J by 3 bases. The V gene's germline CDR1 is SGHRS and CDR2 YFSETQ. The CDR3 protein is CASSFRGDREETQYF. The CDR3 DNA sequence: TGCGCCAGCAGCTTTCGTGGGGACAGGGAAGAGACCCAGTACTTC. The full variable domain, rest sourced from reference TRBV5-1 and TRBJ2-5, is KAGVTQTPRYLIKTRGQQVTLSCSPISGHRSVSWYQQTPGQGLQFLFEYFSETQRNKGNFPGRFSGRQFSNSRSEMNVSTLELGDSALYLCASSFRGDREETQYFGPGTRLLVL.

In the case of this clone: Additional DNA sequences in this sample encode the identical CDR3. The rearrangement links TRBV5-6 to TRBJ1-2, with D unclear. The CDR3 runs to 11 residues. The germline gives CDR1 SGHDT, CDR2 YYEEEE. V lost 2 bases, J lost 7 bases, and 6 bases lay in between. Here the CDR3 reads CASSFSSGYTF. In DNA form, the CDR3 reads TGTGCCAGCAGCTTTTCCTCTGGCTACACCTTC.